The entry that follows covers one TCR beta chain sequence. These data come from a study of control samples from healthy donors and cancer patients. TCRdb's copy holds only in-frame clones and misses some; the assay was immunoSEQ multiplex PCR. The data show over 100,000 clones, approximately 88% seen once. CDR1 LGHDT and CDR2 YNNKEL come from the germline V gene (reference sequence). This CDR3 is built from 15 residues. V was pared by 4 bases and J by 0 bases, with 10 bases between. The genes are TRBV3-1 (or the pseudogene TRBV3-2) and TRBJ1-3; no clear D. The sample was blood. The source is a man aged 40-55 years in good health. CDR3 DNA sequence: TGTGCCAGCAGCCGAGACCGTGCCTCTGGAAACACCATATATTTT. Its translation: CASSRDRASGNTIYF.